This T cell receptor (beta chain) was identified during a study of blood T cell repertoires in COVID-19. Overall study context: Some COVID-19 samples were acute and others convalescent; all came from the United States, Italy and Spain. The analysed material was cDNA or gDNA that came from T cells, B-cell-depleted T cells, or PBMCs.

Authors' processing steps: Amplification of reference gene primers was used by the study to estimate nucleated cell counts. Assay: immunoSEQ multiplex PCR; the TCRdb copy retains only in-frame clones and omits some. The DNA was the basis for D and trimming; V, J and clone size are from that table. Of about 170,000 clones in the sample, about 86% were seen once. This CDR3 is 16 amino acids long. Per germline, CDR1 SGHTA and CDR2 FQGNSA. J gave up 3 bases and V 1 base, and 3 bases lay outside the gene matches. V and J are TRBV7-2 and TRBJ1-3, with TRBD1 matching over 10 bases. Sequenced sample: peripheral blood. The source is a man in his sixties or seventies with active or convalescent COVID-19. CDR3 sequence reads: CASSLGQGAGGNTIYF. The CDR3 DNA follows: TGTGCCAGCAGCTTAGGACAGGGGGCTGGTGGAAACACCATATATTTT.